One sample yielded the 21 T cell receptor beta chains listed below, sequenced in a study of beta chain features in type 1 diabetes. Expressed TCRB transcripts were sequenced because the isolated RNA had all been reverse transcribed beforehand. The protocol was immunoSEQ multiplex PCR, while the TCRdb copy is restricted to in-frame clones and leaves out a portion. This repertoire shows more than 200,000 clones, 16% found once; its top ten account for about 0.092%. Overall study findings and caveats: Moderately but significantly shorter TCRB CDR3s were found in Type 1 diabetes patients in all four CD4+ subsets.

No antigen has been assigned to these receptors. The sample consisted of naive CD4+ T cells from blood. Receptors were obtained from a young man with type 1 diabetes.

The chain employs TRBV30 and TRBJ2-2, with 8 bases fitting TRBD1. With 4 bases clipped from V and 7 bases from J, the junction kept 5 bases outside the gene matches. The germline V gene encodes CDR1 GTSNPN and CDR2 SVGIG (reference sequence). This CDR3 region has 13 residues. The CDR3 protein is CAWTRTGFGELFF. The CDR3 bases are TGTGCCTGGACCCGGACAGGGTTCGGGGAGCTGTTTTTT.

In regard to this clone: At one end, the junction sequence differs from germline, possibly due to a read error. This chain uses TRBV28 with TRBJ1-2; D is unclear. The CDR3 runs to 11 residues. Per germline, CDR1 MDHEN and CDR2 SYDVKM. The CDR3: CASTLGYGYTF. In DNA, the CDR3 is TGTGCCAGCACTTTAGGTTATGGCTACACCTTC.

This clone has just a few counts. V and J are TRBV10-3 and TRBJ2-3; tentative D call: TRBD2 (5 bases). Germline CDR1 reads ENHRY; CDR2 reads SYGVKD. Between the trimmed V and J ends, which lost 0 bases and 6 bases, there was a span of 10 bases. The CDR3 length is 14 residues. As DNA, the CDR3 is TGTGCCATCAGTGAGTCTCCCCCGGGGGATACGCAGTATTTT. It encodes CAISESPPGDTQYF.

This clone showed up just a few times. J is TRBJ2-7 and V is TRBV6-6; unclear D gene. This CDR3 has 13 residues. Germline V gene sequence: CDR1 MNHNY, CDR2 SVGAGI (reference sequence). V gave up 4 bases and J gave up 3 bases, with 10 bases separating them. CDR3 sequence (DNA): TGTGCCAGCAGTTCCCCTGGCGTCTACGAGCAGTACTTC. The encoded protein is CASSSPGVYEQYF.

The rearrangement uses TRBV29-1 and TRBJ2-1; TRBD1 might be the D (6 bases). V lost 6 bases to trimming and J lost 7 bases, with 16 bases between them. Germline V gene data show CDR1 as SQVTM and CDR2 as ANQGSEA. CDR3 size: 13 residues. The CDR3 spells CSVQGPLGNEQFF. The CDR3 coding sequence is TGCAGCGTCCAGGGGCCCTTAGGGAATGAGCAGTTCTTC.

The rearrangement joins TRBV6-6 to TRBJ2-7; TRBD2 might be the D (6 bases). Germline loops: CDR1 MNHNY, CDR2 SVGAGI (reference sequence). V was clipped by 6 bases and J by 7 bases, with 13 bases between them. This CDR3 region has 12 residues. The CDR3 protein is CASSIRAGEQYF. CDR3 coding DNA: TGTGCCAGCAGCATCAGGGCGGGGGAGCAGTACTTC.

This clone appeared a few times. The genes are TRBV4-1 and TRBJ2-1; D perhaps matches TRBD1 (5 bases). Trimming removed 0 bases from V and 15 bases from J, with 15 bases in between. The CDR3 runs 13 residues. CDR1 and CDR2 (germline): MGHRA, YSYEKL. This CDR3 is CASSQEATVNRFF. CDR3 bases: TGCGCCAGCAGCCAAGAGGCGACAGTCAATCGGTTCTTC.

V is TRBV4-2 and J is TRBJ1-5; D not certain. Trimming stripped 0 bases from V and 0 bases from J, with 12 bases between. Per the germline V gene, CDR1 is LGHNA and CDR2 is YNFKEQ. CDR3 length: 17 residues. CDR3 bases: TGTGCCAGCAGCCAAGACAGACCCCTATATAGCAATCAGCCCCAGCATTTT. Protein sequence: CASSQDRPLYSNQPQHF.

The chain joins TRBV7-3 to TRBJ2-5, with unresolved D. Trimming pared 4 bases from V and 10 bases from J, leaving 16 bases between. The CDR3 runs to 13 residues. CDR1 and CDR2 from the germline V gene are SGHTA and FQGTGA. CDR3 nucleotide sequence: TGTGCCAGCAGCTCCCCGACGGAAGGGAACCAGTACTTC. Protein product: CASSSPTEGNQYF.

This clone was observed a handful of times. The rearrangement uses TRBV28 and TRBJ2-1; 10 bases map to TRBD2. V shed 7 bases, J shed 4 bases, and the junction held 10 bases outside the gene matches. This CDR3 comprises 16 residues. Germline CDR1 reads MDHEN; CDR2 reads SYDVKM. CDR3 loop: CASIPSGRGSYNEQFF. CDR3 DNA sequence: TGTGCCAGCATCCCTAGCGGGAGAGGATCTTACAATGAGCAGTTCTTC.

This clone was counted a few times. V usage is TRBV30 and J usage is TRBJ2-7; 8 positions match TRBD1. The germline CDR1 and CDR2 sequences are GTSNPN and SVGIG (reference sequence). The CDR3 has 12 residues. Germline trimming cut 4 bases from V and 7 bases from J; bases unmatched to any gene: 6. Written as DNA, the CDR3 is TGTGCCTGGACCCGGGACAGGTCAGAGCAGTACTTC. Amino acid sequence: CAWTRDRSEQYF.

About this clone itself: This specimen includes other DNA sequences encoding the same CDR3. The rearrangement uses TRBV18 and TRBJ2-1; 14 bases line up with TRBD2. Looked up from germline, CDR1 is KGHSH and CDR2 is LQKENI. This CDR3 is 15 amino acids long. Losses at the gene ends were 3 bases for V and 5 bases for J; bases not matched to a gene: 0. The CDR3 nucleotides read TGTGCCAGCTCACCGGGACTAGCGGGGGACAATGAGCAGTTCTTC. It is translated as CASSPGLAGDNEQFF.

This clone was picked up a small number of times. The gene calls are TRBV5-1 and TRBJ2-5, with D perhaps matching TRBD2 (5 bases). The length of the CDR3 is 12 residues. The V and J ends lost 3 bases and 4 bases respectively, with 7 bases between them. The germline CDR1 and CDR2 sequences are SGHRS and YFSETQ. CDR3 in DNA: TGCGCCAGCAGCTGGGGAGCAGAGACCCAGTACTTC. It encodes CASSWGAETQYF.

This clone was counted between two and nine times. The chain employs TRBV21-1 and TRBJ2-6. TRBV21-1 is shown as a pseudogene. The CDR3 spans 17 residues. The CDR3 is CASSTSGRTVGANVLTF. The CDR3 region has the DNA TGTGCCAGCAGCACTTCGGGACGGACTGTCGGGGCCAACGTCCTGACTTTC.

V is TRBV2 and J is TRBJ2-5; D gene unclear. The CDR3 has 14 residues. Germline-derived CDR1 and CDR2 are SNHLY and FYNNEI. V was pared by 6 bases and J by 4 bases, with 15 bases between. This CDR3 reads CASSPRPGPETQYF. CDR3 nucleotide sequence: TGTGCCAGCAGCCCACGTCCTGGGCCAGAGACCCAGTACTTC. The full variable domain, completed using reference TRBV2 and TRBJ2-5, is EPEVTQTPSHQVTQMGQEVILRCVPISNHLYFYWYRQILGQKVEFLVSFYNNEISEKSEIFDDQFSVERPDGSNFTLKIRSTKLEDSAMYFCASSPRPGPETQYFGPGTRLLVL.

The rearrangement uses TRBV6-1 and TRBJ2-5; possibly TRBD2 for D (6 bases). The length of the CDR3 is 10 residues. Germline lookup yields CDR1 MNHNS and CDR2 SASEGT. The ends were cut back, 9 bases at V and 5 bases at J, with 7 bases in the middle. CDR3 bases: TGTGCCAGACGGGGGGAGACCCAGTACTTC. This codes for CARRGETQYF.

V and J are TRBV4-1 and TRBJ2-3, with 11 bases matching TRBD2. Germline V gene sequence: CDR1 MGHRA, CDR2 YSYEKL. V lost 2 bases to trimming and J lost 0 bases; unmatched junction nucleotides: 10. The CDR3 is made up of 19 amino acids. The CDR3 sequence: CASSQIAGGKGSSTDTQYF. For the CDR3, the DNA is TGCGCCAGCAGCCAAATAGCGGGAGGGAAAGGGTCTAGCACAGATACGCAGTATTTT.

The CDR3 nucleotides read TGCAGCGTTTTCCGGGACGGGCATGAAAAACTGTTTTTT. Translation gives CSVFRDGHEKLFF. The rearrangement links TRBV29-1 to TRBJ1-4; D may be TRBD1 (5 bases). Germline loops: CDR1 SQVTM, CDR2 ANQGSEA. The CDR3 has 13 residues. V shed 5 bases and J shed 6 bases, with 13 bases lying between them.

A few counts support this clone. This chain joins TRBV18 and TRBJ2-5; D gene ambiguous. V was clipped by 2 bases and J by 0 bases, with 7 bases between them. The CDR3 is 14 residues long. Germline V gives CDR1 KGHSH, CDR2 LQKENI. Here the CDR3 reads CASSPAAYQETQYF. DNA for the CDR3: TGTGCCAGCTCACCAGCGGCGTACCAAGAGACCCAGTACTTC.

This chain connects TRBV10-3 to TRBJ2-7, with unresolved D. V lost 8 bases, J lost 3 bases, and 8 bases lay in between. This CDR3 spans 11 amino acids. CDR1 and CDR2 (germline): ENHRY, SYGVKD. The CDR3 region is CAIQNHYEQYF. Written as DNA, the CDR3 is TGTGCCATCCAGAATCACTACGAGCAGTACTTC.

The chain is built from TRBV11-1 and TRBJ1-1; 7 bases match TRBD1. Germline-derived CDR1 and CDR2 are SGHAT and FQDESV (reference sequence). Trimming took 3 bases from V and 4 from J; bases not matched to a gene: 8. The CDR3 runs to 15 residues. The CDR3 coding sequence is TGTGCCAGCAGCTTCGACAGGGTTCGCGGCACTGAAGCTTTCTTT. Translated, it gives CASSFDRVRGTEAFF. Together with reference TRBV11-1 and TRBJ1-1, the CDR3 gives the full variable domain: EAEVAQSPRYKITEKSQAVAFWCDPISGHATLYWYRQILGQGPELLVQFQDESVVDDSQLPKDRFSAERLKGVDSTLKIQPAELGDSAMYLCASSFDRVRGTEAFFGQGTRLTVV.